One sample yielded the 28 T cell receptor beta chains listed below, sequenced in a study of control samples from healthy donors and cancer patients. Clones were read by immunoSEQ multiplex PCR, and TCRdb kept only the in-frame ones, dropping some. The sample lists approximately 130,000 clones, around 92% occurring once. The source material was blood. These receptors all stem from a man in his fifties in good health.

Here the CDR3 DNA reads TGTGCCAGCAGTTACTCGGGGAATACCCACTATGGCTACACCTTC. Translated, it gives CASSYSGNTHYGYTF. The chain recombines TRBV6-6 with TRBJ1-2, with D unresolved. The CDR3 covers 15 residues. With 0 bases removed from V and 3 bases from J, the gap between germline ends came to 11 bases. CDR1 and CDR2 from the germline V gene are MNHNY and SVGAGI (reference sequence).

The genes are TRBV29-1 and TRBJ1-1; 11 bases map to TRBD1. Germline V gene data show CDR1 as SQVTM and CDR2 as ANQGSEA. This CDR3 comprises 16 residues. V was clipped by 6 bases and J by 7 bases; unmatched bases: 16. CDR3 loop: CSVPGQGGYSRFEAFF. CDR3 nucleotides: TGCAGCGTGCCGGGACAGGGGGGCTACTCCCGATTTGAAGCTTTCTTT.

This clone was recorded only once. The chain couples TRBV2 to TRBJ2-1; 10 bases fit TRBD1. The CDR3 contains 11 residues. The germline gives CDR1 SNHLY, CDR2 FYNNEI. The CDR3 bases are TGTGCTCGGGACAGGGGCAATGAGCAGTTCTTC. It is translated as CARDRGNEQFF.

This clone was seen repeatedly, ten times or more. The rearrangement joins TRBV27 to TRBJ1-1; TRBD1 might be the D (6 bases). V lost 3 bases to trimming and J lost 1 base, with 12 bases between them. Germline V gene sequence: CDR1 MNHEY, CDR2 SMNVEV (reference sequence). The length of the CDR3 is 15 residues. The CDR3 bases are TGTGCCAGCAGTTTGGACAGATTCAAGAACACTGAAGCTTTCTTT. Its translation is CASSLDRFKNTEAFF.

DNA for the CDR3: TGTGCCAGCAGCTCGGCAGGCGGGGAGACCCAGTACTTC. Amino acids: CASSSAGGETQYF. The V gene is TRBV7-9, the J gene TRBJ2-5; tentative D call: TRBD2 (5 bases). The V gene's germline CDR1 is SEHNR and CDR2 FQNEAQ (reference sequence). CDR3 length: 13 residues. V lost 4 bases, J lost 5 bases, and 11 bases lay in between.

The chain uses TRBV19 and TRBJ2-6; D not certain. The CDR3 covers 16 residues. Germline CDR1 and CDR2: LNHDA and SQIVND (reference sequence). V was shortened by 2 bases and J by 0 bases, with 8 bases between the two germline ends. The CDR3 sequence is CASSISDYSGANVLTF. In DNA form, the CDR3 reads TGTGCCAGTAGTATATCGGATTACTCTGGGGCCAACGTCCTGACTTTC. Full variable domain (remainder filled in from reference TRBV19 and TRBJ2-6): DGGITQSPKYLFRKEGQNVTLSCEQNLNHDAMYWYRQDPGQGLRLIYYSQIVNDFQKGDIAEGYSVSREKKESFPLTVTSAQKNPTAFYLCASSISDYSGANVLTFGAGSRLTVL.

J is TRBJ2-7 and V is TRBV7-8, with TRBD1 identical over 7 bases. Trimming removed 3 bases from V and 2 bases from J; junction bases left unmatched: 4. The CDR3 spans 14 residues. Germline V gene sequence: CDR1 SGHVS, CDR2 FQNEAQ. CDR3 loop: CASSLGQRTYEQYF. In nucleotides, the CDR3 is TGTGCCAGCAGCTTGGGACAGAGGACCTACGAGCAGTACTTC.

This clone was found a few times. The junction departs from germline at one end; a sequencing error may be responsible. This sequence joins TRBV2 and TRBJ1-2; D is unclear. The CDR3 totals 11 residues. Germline V CDR1 and CDR2: SNHLY, FYNNEI. DNA of the CDR3: TGTGCCAGCAGTTTAGGAGACAAGGCCTACTTC. It specifies CASSLGDKAYF.

The chain joins TRBV6-2 or TRBV6-3 to TRBJ2-7, with D perhaps matching TRBD1 (6 bases). In germline, CDR1 is MNHEY, CDR2 SVGEGT. This CDR3 contains 15 residues. V was pared by 4 bases and J by 4 bases, with 17 bases between. The CDR3 here is CASSLGQNLFYEQYF. Here the CDR3 DNA reads TGTGCCAGCAGTTTAGGACAGAACCTATTTTACGAGCAGTACTTC.

This clone was found once. This CDR3 is CASSDDRNTEAFF. The CDR3 nucleotides read TGTGCCAGCAGCGACGACAGGAACACTGAAGCTTTCTTT. V is TRBV12-3 or TRBV12-4 and J is TRBJ1-1, with a tentative D call TRBD1 (5 bases). The V and J ends lost 6 bases and 1 base respectively, with 9 bases between them. The CDR3 spans 13 residues.

This chain uses TRBV7-8 with TRBJ1-3; TRBD1 might be the D (5 bases). The CDR3 is made up of 12 amino acids. V was trimmed by 0 bases and J by 8 bases, leaving 5 bases between them. CDR1 and CDR2 from the germline V gene are SGHVS and FQNEAQ. In DNA, the CDR3 is TGTGCCAGCAGCTTAGCCAGGGACACCATATATTTT. It encodes CASSLARDTIYF.

V and J are TRBV5-1 and TRBJ1-4, with TRBD1 matching 7 bases. V was pared by 4 bases and J by 0 bases, with 3 bases of the junction left unmatched. The CDR3 length is 15 residues. Germline CDR1 is SGHRS and CDR2 is YFSETQ. The DNA of the CDR3 is TGCGCCAGCAGCAACCAGGGGGCAACTAATGAAAAACTGTTTTTT. This codes for CASSNQGATNEKLFF.

The chain is built from TRBV6-5 and TRBJ1-4; D unclear. The V gene's germline CDR1 is MNHEY and CDR2 SVGAGI. V was clipped by 6 bases and J by 8 bases, with 13 bases between them. The CDR3 spans 13 residues. The CDR3 loop is CASRSEGEEKLFF. CDR3 coding DNA: TGTGCCAGCAGATCGGAGGGAGAGGAAAAACTGTTTTTT.

The V and J genes are TRBV11-3 and TRBJ1-1, with TRBD1 identical over 7 bases. V lost 1 base and J lost 5; bases outside the gene matches: 10. CDR3 length: 16 residues. Per germline, CDR1 SGHNT and CDR2 YENEEA. The CDR3 loop reads CASSLGGGPGETEAFF. In DNA form, the CDR3 reads TGTGCCAGCAGCTTAGGAGGGGGCCCGGGGGAAACTGAAGCTTTCTTT.

This chain joins TRBV12-5 and TRBJ2-5; 7 bases are shared with TRBD2. The CDR3 has 19 amino acids. CDR1 is LGHNT, CDR2 FRNRAP, per germline. The trim removed 0 bases at V and 3 bases at J, leaving 16 bases unmatched. CDR3 in DNA: TGTGCTAGTGGTTTGGTATATCTAGCGGTCGTCCCTTCCAAAGAGACCCAGTACTTC. This translates into CASGLVYLAVVPSKETQYF.

The genes are TRBV20-1 and TRBJ1-2; D perhaps matches TRBD1 (5 bases). V lost 3 bases, J lost 0 bases, and 17 bases lay in between. This CDR3 is 16 amino acids long. CDR1 is DFQATT and CDR2 is SNEGSKA in the germline V gene (reference sequence). DNA of the CDR3: TGCAGTGCTAGTGGGCAGGGCACCAGCTCTAACTATGGCTACACCTTC. Residues: CSASGQGTSSNYGYTF.

The chain has TRBV2 and TRBJ2-5; no clear D. Germline CDR1 is SNHLY and CDR2 is FYNNEI. Between the trimmed V and J ends, which lost 2 bases and 7 bases, there was a span of 11 bases. The CDR3 is 13 amino acids. In nucleotides, the CDR3 is TGTGCCAGCAGTGAATCTGAGCAATCGACCCAGTACTTC. It translates to CASSESEQSTQYF.

CDR3 in DNA: TGTGCCAGCAGCTTACAGCGGGGGCTGGGAGAGACCCAGTACTTC. It encodes CASSLQRGLGETQYF. The chain recombines TRBV11-2 with TRBJ2-5; 8 bases agree with TRBD2. The CDR3 contains 15 residues. Trimming took 2 bases from V and 4 from J; bases not matched to a gene: 6. CDR1 is SGHAT, CDR2 FQNNGV, per germline.

The chain uses TRBV5-5 and TRBJ1-2, with no clear D. Looked up from germline, CDR1 is SGHKS and CDR2 is YYEKEE (reference sequence). The CDR3 has 15 residues. V was shortened by 0 bases and J by 6 bases, with 15 bases between the two germline ends. The CDR3: CASSLAAARMDGYTF. The CDR3, as DNA: TGTGCCAGCAGCTTGGCGGCAGCTCGGATGGATGGCTACACCTTC.

This sequence joins TRBV25-1 and TRBJ2-3, with 10 bases fitting TRBD2. The germline V gene encodes CDR1 MGHDK and CDR2 SYGVNS. CDR3 length: 17 residues. V shed 2 bases, J shed 3 bases, and the junction held 8 bases outside the gene matches. The DNA of the CDR3 is TGTGCCAGCAGTGAAATAAGGCTAGCGGGGGTAACAGATACGCAGTATTTT. Its protein product is CASSEIRLAGVTDTQYF.

The chain couples TRBV24-1 to TRBJ1-1; D is unresolved. In germline, CDR1 is KGHDR, CDR2 SFDVKD. This CDR3 is 15 amino acids long. V lost 2 bases, J lost 2 bases, and 11 bases lay in between. CDR3 sequence: CATSDSQRINTEAFF. CDR3 nucleotides: TGTGCCACCAGTGATTCACAACGGATTAACACTGAAGCTTTCTTT.

The CDR3 loop reads CASSFGGPGNSPLHF. Here the CDR3 DNA reads TGTGCCAGCAGTTTCGGAGGCCCCGGTAATTCACCCCTCCACTTT. The V call is TRBV11-2, the J call TRBJ1-6; no firm D call. CDR1 is SGHAT and CDR2 is FQNNGV in the germline V gene. The CDR3 sequence is 15 residues long. Trimming took off 6 bases at V and 6 bases at J, with 15 bases between the two ends.

J is TRBJ1-1 and V is TRBV6-5; unclear D gene. From germline, CDR1 is MNHEY and CDR2 SVGAGI. Trimming removed 0 bases at V and 4 bases at J, with 12 bases between. This CDR3 comprises 15 residues. CDR3 region: CASSYSSGLGTEAFF. The CDR3 bases are TGTGCCAGCAGTTACTCGTCCGGGTTGGGCACTGAAGCTTTCTTT.

The chain carries TRBV2 and TRBJ1-4, with a possible D match to TRBD1 (5 bases). The V end was cut by 5 bases, the J end by 10 bases, with 17 bases between. The CDR3 is made up of 14 amino acids. CDR1 is SNHLY and CDR2 is FYNNEI in the germline V gene. DNA for the CDR3: TGTGCCAGCAGTCCCGGGACCGGGAGGGGAAAACTGTTTTTT. Its protein is CASSPGTGRGKLFF. Together with reference TRBV2 and TRBJ1-4, the CDR3 gives the full variable domain: EPEVTQTPSHQVTQMGQEVILRCVPISNHLYFYWYRQILGQKVEFLVSFYNNEISEKSEIFDDQFSVERPDGSNFTLKIRSTKLEDSAMYFCASSPGTGRGKLFFGSGTQLSVL.

The chain combines TRBV29-1 with TRBJ1-2; no firm D call. V lost 2 bases to trimming and J lost 4 bases, with 17 bases between them. The V gene's germline CDR1 is SQVTM and CDR2 ANQGSEA. This CDR3 has 15 amino acids. The CDR3 is CSVERGPGGSYGYTF. As DNA, the CDR3 is TGCAGCGTTGAACGCGGCCCCGGCGGGTCCTATGGCTACACCTTC.

This chain links TRBV30 with TRBJ1-2; D might be TRBD1 (6 bases). V shed 2 bases and J shed 5 bases, with 12 bases lying between them. The CDR3 runs to 13 residues. Per the germline V gene, CDR1 is GTSNPN and CDR2 is SVGIG (reference sequence). DNA for the CDR3: TGTGCCTGGAGTACAGGGAACTCTTATGGCTACACCTTC. It is translated as CAWSTGNSYGYTF.

This clone appeared a single time. The chain combines TRBV6-2 or TRBV6-3 with TRBJ1-2, with 7 bases matching TRBD1. Per the germline V gene, CDR1 is MNHEY and CDR2 is SVGEGT. V lost 4 bases to trimming and J lost 2 bases; unmatched junction nucleotides: 7. This CDR3 comprises 15 residues. DNA for the CDR3: TGTGCCAGCAGTTTCCCCTACAGGGGCAACTATGGCTACACCTTC. Translated, it gives CASSFPYRGNYGYTF.

This chain links TRBV29-1 with TRBJ1-2; possibly TRBD1 for D (6 bases). Germline V gene data show CDR1 as SQVTM and CDR2 as ANQGSEA. The CDR3 is 13 amino acids. V lost 4 bases and J lost 6, with 15 bases in between. CDR3 nucleotides: TGCAGCGTTGGGGGCCAGGGGCTGAATGGCTACACCTTC. It yields the protein CSVGGQGLNGYTF.